This T cell receptor beta chain was recovered during a study of blood T cells in healthy people across ages. Findings of the study overall: Naive and antigen-experienced cells were not separated, limiting conclusive comparison. Across samples, TCR beta diversity tracked strongly with naive T cell percentage.

At least 6 micrograms of total RNA were extracted per sample. A note on this clonotype: Its target is not known.

A sample-barcoded 5' primer and a J-beta primer mix were used in a second PCR of roughly 7 to 11 cycles. A 12-random-nucleotide template-switch adaptor tagged each cDNA molecule. TCRdb reprocessed the 5' RACE reads via MiXCR and lists one record per CDR3 protein. The sample yields under 2,000,000 distinct CDR3 sequences, roughly 49% seen once. This CDR3 contains 13 residues. The V end was cut by 6 bases, the J end by 8 bases, with 15 bases between. Germline V gives CDR1 SNHLY, CDR2 FYNNEI. Sequenced material: blood. The clonotype originates from a middle-aged woman in good health. The gene calls are TRBV2 and TRBJ2-3; no reliable D call. CDR3 protein: CASRALGLSTQYF. The CDR3 DNA sequence: TGTGCCAGCAGGGCCTTAGGGTTGAGTACGCAGTATTTT.